A few counts support the clone carrying this T cell receptor (beta chain). Its target is unknown. TCRdb independently ran MiXCR on the 5' RACE reads; one entry per CDR3 protein. The sample consists of 200,000 to 300,000 distinct CDR3 sequences, roughly 7% of them appearing once. Trimming cost V 0 bases and J 6 bases; bases outside gene matches: 5. The CDR3 is 16 residues long. Germline loops: CDR1 MGHRA, CDR2 YSYEKL. The source of the sample is a study of identical twins. Study observations and caveats: Conclusions came from cross-sectional statistical analysis, not from following the same donors.

This sample also appeared in a second study, on yellow fever vaccine responses in identical twins.

This receptor was obtained from a woman younger than 35 in good health. The chain joins TRBV4-1 to TRBJ2-1, with 10 bases lining up with TRBD2. What was sequenced was memory (CD45RO+) T cells sorted from blood. The CDR3 reads CASSQDSGRSINEQFF. Here the CDR3 DNA reads TGCGCCAGCAGCCAAGATAGCGGGAGGTCCATCAATGAGCAGTTCTTC.